This TCR beta chain was found in a study of T-cell memory formation after mild COVID-19. Study-wide context: Clusters of TCRs were largely donor specific.

TCRdb used MiXCR to reprocess the 5' RACE reads, holding one entry per CDR3 protein. The repertoire holds fewer than 600,000 distinct CDR3 sequences, with approximately 21% as singletons. Comment on this clonotype: Antigen specificity is unknown.

Regarding the study as a whole: Specificity for SARS-CoV-2 was not confirmed among the second-wave clones peaking on day 37. Clones that shrank (day 15 to 85) were balanced CD4/CD8, whereas later expanders leaned CD4+.

V was clipped by 1 base and J by 6 bases; unmatched bases: 11. Germline values: CDR1 MGHRA, CDR2 YSYEKL. The CDR3 sequence is 17 residues long. Specimen: PBMCs or a T cell subset sorted from them (not recorded which). The genes are TRBV4-1 and TRBJ2-3, with 9 bases fitting TRBD2. The sequence came from an adult woman who had mild COVID-19 (a few samples of this study predate the infection). Cell type and time point are not known. The CDR3 DNA is TGCGCCAGCAGCCAAGTGGTCGGCGGGGGGGCGATTGATACGCAGTATTTT. Protein sequence: CASSQVVGGGAIDTQYF.